This T cell receptor beta chain was observed in a study of blood T cells in healthy people across ages. Study results and caveats: Compared with aged donors, long-lived donors showed fewer expanded clones, suggesting selection.

Through a sample-barcoded 5' primer and a J-beta primer mix, a second PCR was run for roughly 6 to 11 cycles. TCRdb re-analysed the 5' RACE reads in MiXCR, keeping a single row per CDR3 protein. Of approximately 850,000 distinct CDR3 sequences listed, around 43% were seen once; the top ten hold roughly 19%. Trimming stripped 3 bases from V and 7 bases from J, with 13 bases between. The CDR3 is 13 amino acids. Germline V CDR1 and CDR2: SGHRS, YFSETQ. Each sample gave at least 6.5 million isolated PBMCs. This clonotype appeared a single time. Its antigen is as yet unknown. The chain is built from TRBV5-1 and TRBJ1-1; D perhaps matches TRBD1 (6 bases). The origin of this receptor is a man in his fifties or sixties in good health. The specimen sequenced was blood. CDR3 coding DNA: TGCGCCAGCAGCTGGGAAGGGGGGGTTGAAGCTTTCTTT. Translated, it gives CASSWEGGVEAFF.